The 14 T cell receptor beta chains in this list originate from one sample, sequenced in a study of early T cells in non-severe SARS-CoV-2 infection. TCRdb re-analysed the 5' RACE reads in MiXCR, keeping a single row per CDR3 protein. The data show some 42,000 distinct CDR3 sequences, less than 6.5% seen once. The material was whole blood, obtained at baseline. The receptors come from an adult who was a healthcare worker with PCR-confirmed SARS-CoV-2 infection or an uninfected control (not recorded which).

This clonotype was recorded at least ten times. Here the CDR3 reads CSARETEVSNQPQHF. In DNA, the CDR3 is TGCAGTGCTAGAGAAACGGAGGTGAGCAATCAGCCCCAGCATTTT. The gene calls are TRBV20-1 and TRBJ1-5; D gene ambiguous. CDR3 length: 15 residues. V lost 0 bases, J lost 1 base, and 10 bases lay in between. Germline-derived CDR1 and CDR2 are DFQATT and SNEGSKA (reference sequence).

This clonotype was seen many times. CDR3 region: CASSLLAYEQYF. Here the CDR3 DNA reads TGTGCCAGCAGCTTACTAGCCTACGAGCAGTACTTC. The rearrangement links TRBV11-2 to TRBJ2-7; no definite D call. V was clipped by 2 bases and J by 2 bases, with 4 bases between them. Germline V gene sequence: CDR1 SGHAT, CDR2 FQNNGV. CDR3 size: 12 residues.

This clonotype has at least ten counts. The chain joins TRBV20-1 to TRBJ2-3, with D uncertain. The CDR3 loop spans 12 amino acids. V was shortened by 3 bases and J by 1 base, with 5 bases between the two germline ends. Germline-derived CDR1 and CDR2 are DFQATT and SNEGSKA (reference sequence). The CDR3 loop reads CSASWGTDTQYF. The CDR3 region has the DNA TGCAGTGCTAGTTGGGGCACAGATACGCAGTATTTT.

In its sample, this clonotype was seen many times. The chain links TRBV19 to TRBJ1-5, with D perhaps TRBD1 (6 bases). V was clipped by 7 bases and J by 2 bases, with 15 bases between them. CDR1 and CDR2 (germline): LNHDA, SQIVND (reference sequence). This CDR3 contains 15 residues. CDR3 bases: TGTGCCAGTATGGAGGGACACGCAGGCAATCAGCCCCAGCATTTT. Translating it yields CASMEGHAGNQPQHF.

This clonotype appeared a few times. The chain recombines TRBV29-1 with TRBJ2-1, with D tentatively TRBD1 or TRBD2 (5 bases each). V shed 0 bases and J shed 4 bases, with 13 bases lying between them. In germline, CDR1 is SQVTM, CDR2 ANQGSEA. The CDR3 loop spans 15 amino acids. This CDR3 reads CSVEDGGTPYNEQFF. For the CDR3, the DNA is TGCAGCGTTGAAGATGGGGGTACTCCTTACAATGAGCAGTTCTTC.

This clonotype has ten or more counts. CDR3 in amino acids: CATEGRELFF. DNA of the CDR3: TGTGCCACCGAGGGCCGGGAGCTGTTTTTT. This rearrangement joins TRBV24-1 to TRBJ2-2; the D gene is possibly TRBD2 (5 bases). V shed 9 bases and J shed 9 bases, with 7 bases lying between them. CDR1 and CDR2 (germline): KGHDR, SFDVKD. The CDR3 extends over 10 amino acids.

CDR3 in DNA: TGCAGTGCTAGAGATAGTAGCGGGGGGCCACGGAACATTCAGTACTTC. Amino acid sequence: CSARDSSGGPRNIQYF. The chain combines TRBV20-1 with TRBJ2-4; TRBD2 agrees at 10 bases. Unmatched junction bases numbered 9, after V lost 0 bases and J lost 7 bases. This CDR3 region has 16 residues. The germline CDR1 and CDR2 sequences are DFQATT and SNEGSKA (reference sequence).

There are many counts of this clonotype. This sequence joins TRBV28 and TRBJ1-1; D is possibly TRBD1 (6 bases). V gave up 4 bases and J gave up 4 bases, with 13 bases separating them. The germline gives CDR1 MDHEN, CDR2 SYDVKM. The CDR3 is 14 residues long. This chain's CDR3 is CASSSQGPFTEAFF. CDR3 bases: TGTGCCAGCAGTTCTCAGGGGCCTTTCACTGAAGCTTTCTTT.

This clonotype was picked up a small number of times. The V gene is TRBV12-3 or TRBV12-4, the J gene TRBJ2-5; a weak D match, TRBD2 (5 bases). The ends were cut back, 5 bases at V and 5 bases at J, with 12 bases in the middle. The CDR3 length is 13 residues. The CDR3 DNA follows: TGTGCCAGCAGTCTGGGCTGGGAGGAGACCCAGTACTTC. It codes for CASSLGWEETQYF.

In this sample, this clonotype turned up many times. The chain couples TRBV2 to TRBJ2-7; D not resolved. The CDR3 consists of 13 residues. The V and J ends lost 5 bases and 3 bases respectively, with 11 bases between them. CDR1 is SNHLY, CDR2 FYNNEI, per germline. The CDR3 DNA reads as TGTGCCAGCAGTACACCACCAAGCTACGAGCAGTACTTC. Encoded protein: CASSTPPSYEQYF.

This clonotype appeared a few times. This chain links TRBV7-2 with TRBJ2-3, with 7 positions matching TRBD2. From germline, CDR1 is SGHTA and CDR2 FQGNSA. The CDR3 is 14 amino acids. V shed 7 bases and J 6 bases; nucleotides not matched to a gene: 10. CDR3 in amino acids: CASKAGRGADTQYF. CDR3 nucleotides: TGTGCCAGCAAAGCGGGGCGCGGGGCGGATACGCAGTATTTT.

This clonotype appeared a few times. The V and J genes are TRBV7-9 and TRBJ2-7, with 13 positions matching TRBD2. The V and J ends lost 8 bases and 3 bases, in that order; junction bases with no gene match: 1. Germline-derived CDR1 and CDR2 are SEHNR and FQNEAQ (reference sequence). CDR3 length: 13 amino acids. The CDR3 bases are TGTGCCAGCGGGACTAGCGGGGACTACGAGCAGTACTTC. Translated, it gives CASGTSGDYEQYF.

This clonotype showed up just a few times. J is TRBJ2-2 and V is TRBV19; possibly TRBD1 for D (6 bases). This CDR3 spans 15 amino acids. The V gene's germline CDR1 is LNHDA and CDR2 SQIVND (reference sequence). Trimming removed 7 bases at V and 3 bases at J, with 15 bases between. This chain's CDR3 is CASNLGTLHTGELFF. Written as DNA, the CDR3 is TGTGCCAGTAATCTCGGGACACTCCACACCGGGGAGCTGTTTTTT.

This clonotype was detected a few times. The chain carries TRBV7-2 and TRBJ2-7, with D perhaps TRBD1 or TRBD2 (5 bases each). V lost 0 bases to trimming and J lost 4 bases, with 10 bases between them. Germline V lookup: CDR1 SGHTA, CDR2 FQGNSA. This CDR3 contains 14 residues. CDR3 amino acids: CASSLASGPYEQYF. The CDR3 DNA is TGTGCCAGCAGCTTAGCGTCGGGGCCTTACGAGCAGTACTTC. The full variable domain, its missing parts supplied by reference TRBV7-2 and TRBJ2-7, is GAGVSQSPSNKVTEKGKDVELRCDPISGHTALYWYRQSLGQGLEFLIYFQGNSAPDKSGLPSDRFSAERTGGSVSTLTIQRTQQEDSAVYLCASSLASGPYEQYFGPGTRLTVT.